Listed here are 18 T cell receptor beta chains from one sample, sequenced in a study of blood T cell repertoires in COVID-19. The table came from immunoSEQ multiplex PCR; TCRdb's copy has only in-frame clones and leaves some out. This sample has about 160,000 clones, with 80% to 85% found just once. Sequencing was done on a sample of PBMCs or T cells enriched from blood (not recorded which). The receptors stem from a woman aged 50 to 60 who had recovered from COVID-19.

For the CDR3, the DNA is TGTGCCAGCACCTACAGGGGGCCCCCTGAAGCTTTCTTT. Its translation is CASTYRGPPEAFF. The gene calls are TRBV6-4 and TRBJ1-1; the match to TRBD1 covers 9 bases. Germline lookup yields CDR1 MRHNA and CDR2 SNTAGT. The CDR3 totals 13 residues. V lost 7 bases to trimming and J lost 6 bases; unmatched junction nucleotides: 6.

The chain combines TRBV19 with TRBJ2-6; D not certain. The V end was cut by 7 bases, the J end by 0 bases, with 7 bases between. Germline assignment: CDR1 LNHDA and CDR2 SQIVND (reference sequence). The CDR3 has 14 residues. The CDR3 DNA sequence: TGTGCCAGTAAAAGCTTCTCTGGGGCCAACGTCCTGACTTTC. Its protein is CASKSFSGANVLTF.

The CDR3 DNA follows: TGTGCCAGCAGTTTGCGGGGGCTAGTCCACACAGATACGCAGTATTTT. Amino acids: CASSLRGLVHTDTQYF. The chain combines TRBV27 with TRBJ2-3, with D perhaps matching TRBD2 (7 bases). Germline values: CDR1 MNHEY, CDR2 SMNVEV (reference sequence). V lost 3 bases and J lost 2, with 15 bases in between. This CDR3 has 16 amino acids.

The gene calls are TRBV2 and TRBJ2-1; the match to TRBD2 covers 11 bases. Germline loops: CDR1 SNHLY, CDR2 FYNNEI. The CDR3 has 12 residues. V lost 6 bases to trimming and J lost 9 bases; unmatched junction nucleotides: 1. DNA of the CDR3: TGTGCCAGCAGAACTAGCGGGAGTGAGCAGTTCTTC. This encodes CASRTSGSEQFF.

The CDR3: CASSLLGGQPNTGELFF. The CDR3 nucleotides are TGTGCCAGCTCACTACTAGGGGGACAACCGAACACCGGGGAGCTGTTTTTT. The gene calls are TRBV18 and TRBJ2-2, with D tentatively TRBD1 (6 bases). Trimming shortened V by 4 bases and J by 0 bases, and 15 bases separated the two germline ends. Germline CDR1 reads KGHSH; CDR2 reads LQKENI. The CDR3 is 17 amino acids.

This clone was counted only a few times. V is TRBV7-3 and J is TRBJ2-1; TRBD2 aligns across 14 bases. With 5 bases clipped from V and 9 bases from J, the junction kept 9 bases outside the gene matches. Germline loops: CDR1 SGHTA, CDR2 FQGTGA. This CDR3 spans 16 amino acids. The CDR3 reads CASSPRTSGRSSEQFF. The CDR3 DNA follows: TGTGCCAGCAGCCCTCGGACTAGCGGGAGGAGCAGTGAGCAGTTCTTC.

V usage is TRBV6-6 and J usage is TRBJ1-4; TRBD1 agrees at 7 bases. With V trimmed by 2 bases and J by 8 bases, 2 bases remained unmatched. Germline loops: CDR1 MNHNY, CDR2 SVGAGI (reference sequence). The CDR3 runs to 13 residues. The CDR3 loop is CASSYQDREKLFF. The CDR3 DNA is TGTGCCAGCAGTTACCAGGACAGGGAAAAACTGTTTTTT.

The chain combines TRBV28 with TRBJ2-4, with D perhaps TRBD1 (6 bases). This CDR3 spans 15 amino acids. Germline CDR1 is MDHEN and CDR2 is SYDVKM. Trimming shortened V by 5 bases and J by 3 bases, and 14 bases separated the two germline ends. The CDR3 sequence: CASSETGFGKNIQYF. The DNA of the CDR3 is TGTGCCAGCAGTGAAACAGGGTTTGGCAAAAACATTCAGTACTTC.

V and J are TRBV7-2 and TRBJ1-5, with 7 bases matching TRBD1. The germline V gene encodes CDR1 SGHTA and CDR2 FQGNSA. This CDR3 region has 14 residues. J lost 5 bases, V lost 4 bases, and 5 bases had no gene match. CDR3 sequence: CASSSAGGYQPQHF. CDR3 in DNA: TGTGCCAGCAGCTCGGCAGGGGGGTATCAGCCCCAGCATTTT.

The chain employs TRBV9 and TRBJ2-3, with 8 nucleotides matching TRBD2. V lost 4 bases to trimming and J lost 3 bases; unmatched junction nucleotides: 10. There are 16 residues in the CDR3. Germline values: CDR1 SGDLS, CDR2 YYNGEE. As DNA, the CDR3 is TGTGCCAGCAGCCCTGGGGGGGGCGGGAGGACAGATACGCAGTATTTT. This encodes CASSPGGGGRTDTQYF. Full variable domain (missing parts from reference TRBV9 and TRBJ2-3): DSGVTQTPKHLITATGQRVTLRCSPRSGDLSVYWYQQSLDQGLQFLIQYYNGEERAKGNILERFSAQQFPDLHSELNLSSLELGDSALYFCASSPGGGGRTDTQYFGPGTRLTVL.

The rearrangement joins TRBV3-1 (or the pseudogene TRBV3-2) to TRBJ2-1, with TRBD2 matching 9 bases. CDR1 is LGHDT, CDR2 YNNKEL, per germline (reference sequence). J lost 9 bases, V lost 2 bases, and 8 bases had no gene match. This CDR3 spans 15 amino acids. This CDR3 reads CASSQSWSGRTEQFF. For the CDR3, the DNA is TGTGCCAGCAGCCAAAGCTGGAGCGGGAGGACTGAGCAGTTCTTC.

CDR3 in amino acids: CASSQGGGRAGANVLTF. The CDR3 DNA is TGCGCCAGCAGCCAAGGGGGGGGCAGAGCTGGGGCCAACGTCCTGACTTTC. The V call is TRBV4-3, the J call TRBJ2-6; weak D call: TRBD2 (7 bases). The CDR3 sequence is 17 residues long. Germline V lookup: CDR1 LGHNA, CDR2 YSLEER. Trimming shortened V by 1 base and J by 2 bases, and 12 bases separated the two germline ends.

The chain joins TRBV10-3 to TRBJ2-3; D not certain. V shed 10 bases and J shed 3 bases, with 14 bases lying between them. The CDR3 has 13 amino acids. Germline assignment: CDR1 ENHRY and CDR2 SYGVKD. The CDR3 sequence: CATQAQVTDTQYF. CDR3 nucleotides: TGTGCCACCCAGGCCCAGGTAACAGATACGCAGTATTTT.

DNA of the CDR3: TGTGCCAGCAGTTACTCGAAGGGAGGGTACGAGCAGTACTTC. Translated: CASSYSKGGYEQYF. This rearrangement joins TRBV6-6 to TRBJ2-7; TRBD2 matches 7 bases. This CDR3 contains 14 residues. Unmatched junction bases numbered 3, after V lost 0 bases and J lost 4 bases. CDR1 and CDR2 from the germline V gene are MNHNY and SVGAGI (reference sequence).

This clone has just a few counts. At one boundary the junction diverges from the germline segment, which might be a read error. V gene TRBV19 combines with J gene TRBJ1-2, with TRBD1 matching over 9 bases. CDR1 and CDR2 (germline): LNHDA, SQIVND (reference sequence). The CDR3 has 11 residues. CDR3 region: CASSIRDRVSF. The CDR3 nucleotides are TGTGCCAGTAGTATCCGGGACAGGGTATCCTTC.

This sequence joins TRBV18 and TRBJ1-5, with 7 bases identical to TRBD1. Germline lookup yields CDR1 KGHSH and CDR2 LQKENI. The V segment lost 2 bases and the J segment 6 bases; nucleotides outside the gene matches: 4. This CDR3 is built from 14 residues. CDR3 nucleotides: TGTGCCAGCTCACCAACAGGGGATCGTCAGCCCCAGCATTTT. The encoded protein is CASSPTGDRQPQHF.

J is TRBJ1-4 and V is TRBV18; TRBD1 is a possible D gene (6 bases). The V gene lost 2 bases and the J gene lost 2 bases, with 9 bases spanning the gap. Germline V lookup: CDR1 KGHSH, CDR2 LQKENI. The CDR3 sequence is 15 residues long. CDR3 sequence (DNA): TGTGCCAGCTCACCATTGGGGGCTACTAATGAAAAACTGTTTTTT. Protein product: CASSPLGATNEKLFF.

The genes are TRBV25-1 and TRBJ2-4; perhaps TRBD2 as D (5 bases). The CDR3 length is 13 residues. Germline lookup yields CDR1 MGHDK and CDR2 SYGVNS. Trimming left V 4 bases short and J 11 bases short, with 15 bases between. CDR3 DNA sequence: TGTGCCAGCAGTGCGAGCGCGGGCCCTTTTCAGTACTTC. It specifies CASSASAGPFQYF.